These 27 T cell receptor beta chains were sequenced from one sample in a study of blood T cell repertoires in COVID-19. Sequencing used immunoSEQ multiplex PCR; TCRdb keeps in-frame clones, though not all of them. This sample has about 150,000 clones, with about 88% found just once. What was sequenced was peripheral blood. Receptors originate from a human donor with acute or convalescent COVID-19. The donor label of this sample is uncertain.

This chain uses TRBV6-1 with TRBJ1-2; 7 nucleotides match TRBD1. This CDR3 region has 14 residues. Germline trimming cut 2 bases from V and 4 bases from J; bases unmatched to any gene: 4. Germline CDR1 MNHNS, CDR2 SASEGT. The CDR3 is CASSERDSSYGYTF. CDR3 bases: TGTGCCAGCAGTGAAAGGGACAGTTCCTATGGCTACACCTTC.

The chain employs TRBV9 and TRBJ1-5, with 10 positions matching TRBD1. The V gene end was trimmed by 3 bases and the J gene end by 5 bases; junction bases not matched to a gene: 5. This CDR3 contains 15 residues. Germline V lookup: CDR1 SGDLS, CDR2 YYNGEE. In nucleotides, the CDR3 is TGTGCCAGCAGCGACTCCGGGACAGGGGATCAGCCCCAGCATTTT. This sequence encodes CASSDSGTGDQPQHF. The full variable domain, its missing parts supplied by reference TRBV9 and TRBJ1-5, is DSGVTQTPKHLITATGQRVTLRCSPRSGDLSVYWYQQSLDQGLQFLIQYYNGEERAKGNILERFSAQQFPDLHSELNLSSLELGDSALYFCASSDSGTGDQPQHFGDGTRLSIL.

This rearrangement joins TRBV3-1 (or the pseudogene TRBV3-2) to TRBJ2-1; 7 bases are a match to TRBD1. This CDR3 has 16 amino acids. The germline V gene has CDR1 LGHDT and CDR2 YNNKEL (reference sequence). V dropped 5 bases and J dropped 3; count of bases not matched to a gene: 10. The CDR3 nucleotides read TGTGCCAGCAGCTCGAACGCCGGGACAGTCTACAATGAGCAGTTCTTC. Translation gives CASSSNAGTVYNEQFF.

The chain combines TRBV11-1 with TRBJ2-2; D gene ambiguous. The CDR3 runs 14 residues. Between the trimmed V and J ends, which lost 0 bases and 5 bases, there was a span of 7 bases. CDR1 is SGHAT and CDR2 is FQDESV in the germline V gene (reference sequence). The CDR3 region has the DNA TGTGCCAGCAGCTTAGCGGTGAGAACCGGGGAGCTGTTTTTT. It codes for CASSLAVRTGELFF.

The chain couples TRBV27 to TRBJ2-7, with TRBD1 as a possible D gene (5 bases). The length of the CDR3 is 15 residues. CDR1 MNHEY and CDR2 SMNVEV come from the germline V gene (reference sequence). Trimming stripped 5 bases from V and 2 bases from J, with 16 bases between. In DNA, the CDR3 is TGTGCCAGCAGTCCAGTTGACAGAAGGACCTACGAGCAGTACGTC. Residues: CASSPVDRRTYEQYV.

J is TRBJ2-7 and V is TRBV18; 10 nucleotides match TRBD1. This CDR3 is built from 15 residues. Germline-derived CDR1 and CDR2 are KGHSH and LQKENI. J lost 0 bases, V lost 6 bases, and 5 bases had no gene match. CDR3 nucleotide sequence: TGTGCCAGCTCGGGGGGACAGGGGATCTCCTACGAGCAGTACGTC. Residues: CASSGGQGISYEQYV.

This sequence joins TRBV13 and TRBJ2-3; 8 nucleotides align to TRBD2. Germline V gives CDR1 PRHDT, CDR2 FYEKMQ (reference sequence). CDR3 length: 19 residues. With 5 bases clipped from V and 3 bases from J, the junction kept 19 bases outside the gene matches. CDR3 residues: CASSLSPGSGSLITDTQYF. The CDR3 DNA sequence: TGTGCCAGCAGCCTCTCCCCCGGGAGCGGGAGTCTTATAACAGATACGCAGTATTTT.

The CDR3 loop is CAWGLAGGWGNSPLHF. The CDR3 DNA reads as TGTGCCTGGGGCCTAGCAGGGGGCTGGGGTAATTCACCCCTCCACTTT. The chain is built from TRBV30 and TRBJ1-6, with TRBD1 identical over 8 bases. Germline-derived CDR1 and CDR2 are GTSNPN and SVGIG (reference sequence). V shed 5 bases, J shed 6 bases, and the junction held 12 bases outside the gene matches. There are 16 residues in the CDR3.

This chain links TRBV28 with TRBJ1-4, with 7 bases aligning to TRBD1. Germline-derived CDR1 and CDR2 are MDHEN and SYDVKM. Trimming at V came to 6 bases and at J to 7 bases, leaving 5 bases not matched to a gene. The CDR3 consists of 13 residues. The CDR3: CASRRGLGEKLFF. The CDR3, as DNA: TGTGCCAGCAGGAGGGGGCTTGGTGAAAAACTGTTTTTT.

V usage is TRBV19 and J usage is TRBJ2-2; 7 bases match TRBD1. Germline V gene lookup returns CDR1 LNHDA and CDR2 SQIVND (reference sequence). The CDR3 runs to 16 residues. J was trimmed by 1 base and V by 5 bases; bases with no gene match: 7. In DNA form, the CDR3 reads TGTGCCAGTAGTTCCTCCGGGACAGTGAACACCGGGGAGCTGTTTTTT. Translating gives CASSSSGTVNTGELFF.

The chain recombines TRBV2 with TRBJ1-3; TRBD1 is a possible D gene (6 bases). The germline V gene has CDR1 SNHLY and CDR2 FYNNEI. Deletions cut 0 bases from V and 4 bases from J, with 13 bases between. This CDR3 comprises 16 residues. CDR3 sequence: CASSEAPVGTGNTIYF. CDR3 nucleotides: TGTGCCAGCAGTGAAGCGCCAGTGGGGACAGGAAACACCATATATTTT.

The chain combines TRBV7-2 with TRBJ1-5, with unresolved D. Trimming cost V 5 bases and J 1 base, with 12 bases left between them. CDR1 is SGHTA and CDR2 is FQGNSA in the germline V gene. This CDR3 has 15 amino acids. The CDR3 DNA follows: TGTGCCAGCAGCCTAAGGATGGGCAGCAATCAGCCCCAGCATTTT. Protein product: CASSLRMGSNQPQHF.

The V and J genes are TRBV6-5 and TRBJ2-7, with 11 positions matching TRBD1. Trimming at V came to 6 bases and at J to 7 bases, leaving 8 bases not matched to a gene. Germline loops: CDR1 MNHEY, CDR2 SVGAGI. The CDR3 runs to 14 residues. The CDR3 sequence is CASRTGTGGGEQYF. CDR3 sequence (DNA): TGTGCCAGCAGAACCGGGACAGGGGGTGGGGAGCAGTACTTC.

This sequence joins TRBV30 and TRBJ1-6; D might be TRBD1 (6 bases). Germline V lookup: CDR1 GTSNPN, CDR2 SVGIG (reference sequence). This CDR3 is 14 amino acids long. V lost 4 bases, J lost 3 bases, and 10 bases lay in between. Written as DNA, the CDR3 is TGTGCCTGGAAGTCGGGACACTATAATTCACCCCTCCACTTT. The encoded protein is CAWKSGHYNSPLHF.

The chain uses TRBV7-2 and TRBJ2-7; 8 bases line up with TRBD1. Germline assignment: CDR1 SGHTA and CDR2 FQGNSA. The CDR3 has 16 residues. Trimming removed 5 bases from V and 3 bases from J; junction bases left unmatched: 12. As DNA, the CDR3 is TGTGCCAGCAGCCAGAGGGGAACCGGGACAGGCTACGAGCAGTACGTC. Translating it yields CASSQRGTGTGYEQYV.

The chain couples TRBV18 to TRBJ1-1, with 9 bases aligning to TRBD1. After removal of 8 bases from V and 4 bases from J, the junction contained 8 bases not matched to a gene. The germline gives CDR1 KGHSH, CDR2 LQKENI. There are 14 residues in the CDR3. The DNA of the CDR3 is TGTGCCAGCAATACAGGGGGCGCAGGCACTGAAGCTTTCTTT. The encoded protein is CASNTGGAGTEAFF.

This chain connects TRBV10-3 to TRBJ1-5; D remains unclear. Between the trimmed V and J ends, which lost 5 bases and 2 bases, there was a span of 10 bases. The CDR3 consists of 14 residues. Germline values: CDR1 ENHRY, CDR2 SYGVKD. The CDR3 DNA is TGTGCCATCAGTTCGGAGGGTGGCAATCAGCCCCAGCATTTT. Residues: CAISSEGGNQPQHF.

The rearrangement uses TRBV24-1 and TRBJ2-5; 9 nucleotides line up with TRBD2. CDR1 KGHDR and CDR2 SFDVKD come from the germline V gene. Trimming took 3 bases from V and 0 from J; bases not matched to a gene: 4. The length of the CDR3 is 16 residues. CDR3: CATSDSGTSYQETQYF. The CDR3 region has the DNA TGTGCCACCAGTGATAGTGGGACTAGCTACCAAGAGACCCAGTACTTC.

A few counts support this clone. The J gene is TRBJ1-1, the V gene TRBV2; no reliable D call. With 1 base removed from V and 1 base from J, the gap between germline ends came to 7 bases. The length of the CDR3 is 14 residues. From germline, CDR1 is SNHLY and CDR2 FYNNEI. The CDR3 loop reads CASSEVGGNTEAFF. The CDR3 nucleotides are TGTGCCAGCAGTGAAGTGGGAGGGAACACTGAAGCTTTCTTT.

Remarks on this clone: An end of the junction differs from the germline gene, which may be a read error. This sequence joins TRBV6-1 and TRBJ1-5; 9 positions agree with TRBD1. The CDR3 contains 16 residues. Germline CDR1 and CDR2: MNHNS and SASEGT. Here the CDR3 reads CASSEAGQGSNQLQHF. CDR3 bases: TGTGCCAGCAGTGAAGCGGGACAGGGATCCAATCAGCTCCAGCATTTT.

CDR3 protein: CASSLMGQGTTGELFF. CDR3 nucleotides: TGTGCCAGCAGCTTAATGGGACAGGGGACCACCGGGGAGCTGTTTTTT. The chain couples TRBV7-3 to TRBJ2-2, with 10 bases lining up with TRBD1. Germline V gene data show CDR1 as SGHTA and CDR2 as FQGTGA. V trimming: 1 base; J trimming: 4 bases; junction bases outside the gene matches: 3. The CDR3 length is 16 residues.

The chain employs TRBV11-2 and TRBJ2-7; D remains ambiguous. The germline CDR1 and CDR2 sequences are SGHAT and FQNNGV. V was cut by 4 bases and J by 4 bases, with 8 bases left in between. The CDR3 covers 12 residues. The CDR3 DNA reads as TGTGCCAGCAGCTCCTCTCCGTACGAGCAGTACGTC. It codes for CASSSSPYEQYV.

The chain recombines TRBV3-1 (or the pseudogene TRBV3-2) with TRBJ2-2; tentative D call: TRBD1 (6 bases). The CDR3 runs to 16 residues. Trimming cost V 2 bases and J 2 bases, with 12 bases left between them. CDR1 is LGHDT, CDR2 YNNKEL, per germline (reference sequence). CDR3 residues: CASSQPTGVNTGELFF. As DNA, the CDR3 is TGTGCCAGCAGCCAACCGACAGGAGTTAACACCGGGGAGCTGTTTTTT.

V usage is TRBV13 and J usage is TRBJ2-2, with D hard to call. Per the germline V gene, CDR1 is PRHDT and CDR2 is FYEKMQ (reference sequence). Trimming shortened V by 4 bases and J by 2 bases, and 17 bases separated the two germline ends. The CDR3 length is 17 residues. Written as DNA, the CDR3 is TGTGCCAGCAGCTCAGGACGCGGTACCAGCAACACCGGGGAGCTGTTTTTT. Residues: CASSSGRGTSNTGELFF.

CDR3 coding DNA: TGTGCCAGCAGCCGAAGGACTAGCGGGATGAGTATGTACTTC. Translating gives CASSRRTSGMSMYF. The chain has TRBV3-1 (or the pseudogene TRBV3-2) and TRBJ2-4, with 12 bases matching TRBD2. Trimming took 4 bases from V and 15 from J; bases not matched to a gene: 10. The CDR3 sequence is 14 residues long. CDR1 is LGHDT, CDR2 YNNKEL, per germline (reference sequence).

The rearrangement joins TRBV10-1 to TRBJ2-1, with 13 bases matching TRBD2. The germline gives CDR1 WNHNN, CDR2 SYGVQD (reference sequence). The CDR3 length is 16 residues. Trimming cost V 5 bases and J 7 bases; bases outside gene matches: 8. This CDR3 reads CASSIAGLAGVNEQFF. CDR3 sequence (DNA): TGCGCCAGCAGTATTGCAGGACTAGCGGGAGTAAATGAGCAGTTCTTC.

The chain is built from TRBV7-2 and TRBJ1-5, with TRBD1 identical over 9 bases. Per the germline V gene, CDR1 is SGHTA and CDR2 is FQGNSA. The CDR3 runs to 14 residues. Unmatched junction bases numbered 5, after V lost 4 bases and J lost 7 bases. The CDR3 region has the DNA TGTGCCAGCAGCTCGGGACAGGGAGGCCAGCCCCAGCATTTT. It specifies CASSSGQGGQPQHF.